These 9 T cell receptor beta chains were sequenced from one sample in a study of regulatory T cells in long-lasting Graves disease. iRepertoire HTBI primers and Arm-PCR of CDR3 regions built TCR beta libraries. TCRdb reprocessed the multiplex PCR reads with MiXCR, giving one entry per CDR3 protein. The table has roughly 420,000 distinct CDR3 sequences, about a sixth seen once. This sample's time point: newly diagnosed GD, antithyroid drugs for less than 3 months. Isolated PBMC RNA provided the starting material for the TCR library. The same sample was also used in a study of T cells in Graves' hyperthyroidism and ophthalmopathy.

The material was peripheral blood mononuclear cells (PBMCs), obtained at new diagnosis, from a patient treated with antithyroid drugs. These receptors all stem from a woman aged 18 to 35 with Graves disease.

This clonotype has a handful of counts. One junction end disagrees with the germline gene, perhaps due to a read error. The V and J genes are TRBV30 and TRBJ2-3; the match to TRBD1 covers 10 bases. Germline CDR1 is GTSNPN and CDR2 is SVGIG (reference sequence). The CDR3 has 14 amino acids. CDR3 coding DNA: TGTGCCGGGAGTCCGGGACAGGGGTTCGATACGCAGTATTTT. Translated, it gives CAGSPGQGFDTQYF.

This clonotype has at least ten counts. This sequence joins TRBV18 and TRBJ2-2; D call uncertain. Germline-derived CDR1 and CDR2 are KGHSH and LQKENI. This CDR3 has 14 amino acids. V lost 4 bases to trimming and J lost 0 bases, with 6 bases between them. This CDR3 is CASSQNANTGELFF. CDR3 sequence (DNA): TGTGCCAGCTCACAAAACGCGAACACCGGGGAGCTGTTTTTT.

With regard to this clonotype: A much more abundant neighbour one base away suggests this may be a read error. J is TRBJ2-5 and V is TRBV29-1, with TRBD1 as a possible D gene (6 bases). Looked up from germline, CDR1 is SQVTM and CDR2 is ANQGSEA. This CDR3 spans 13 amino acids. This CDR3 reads CSAEQGIGETQHF. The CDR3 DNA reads TGCAGCGCGGAACAGGGTATCGGAGAGACCCAGCACTTC.

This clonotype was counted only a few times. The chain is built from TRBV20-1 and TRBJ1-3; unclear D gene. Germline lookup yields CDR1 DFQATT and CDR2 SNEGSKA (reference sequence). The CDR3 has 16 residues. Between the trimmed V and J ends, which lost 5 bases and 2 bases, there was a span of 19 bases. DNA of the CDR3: TGCAGTGCTCCTCGCTTCCCGGGTGCTCCTGGAAACACCATATATTTT. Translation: CSAPRFPGAPGNTIYF.

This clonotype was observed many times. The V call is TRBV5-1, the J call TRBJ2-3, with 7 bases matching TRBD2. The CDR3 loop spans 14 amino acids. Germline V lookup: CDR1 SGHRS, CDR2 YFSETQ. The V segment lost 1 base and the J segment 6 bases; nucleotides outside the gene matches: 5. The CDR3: CASSLFREVDTQYF. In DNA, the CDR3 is TGCGCCAGCAGCTTGTTTCGGGAGGTGGATACGCAGTATTTT. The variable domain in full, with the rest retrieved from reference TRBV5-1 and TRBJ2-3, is KAGVTQTPRYLIKTRGQQVTLSCSPISGHRSVSWYQQTPGQGLQFLFEYFSETQRNKGNFPGRFSGRQFSNSRSEMNVSTLELGDSALYLCASSLFREVDTQYFGPGTRLTVL.

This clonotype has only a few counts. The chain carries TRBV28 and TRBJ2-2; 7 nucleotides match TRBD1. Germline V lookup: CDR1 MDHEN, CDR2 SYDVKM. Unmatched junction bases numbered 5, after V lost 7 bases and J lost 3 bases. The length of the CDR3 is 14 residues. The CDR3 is CASMTGSDTGELFF. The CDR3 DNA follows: TGTGCCAGCATGACAGGGTCCGACACCGGGGAGCTGTTTTTT.

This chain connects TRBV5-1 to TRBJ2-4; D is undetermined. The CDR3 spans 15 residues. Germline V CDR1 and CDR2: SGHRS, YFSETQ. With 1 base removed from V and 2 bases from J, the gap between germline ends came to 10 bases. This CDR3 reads CASSLNAGSKNIQYF. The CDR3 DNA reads TGCGCCAGCAGCTTGAATGCCGGGTCCAAAAACATTCAGTACTTC.

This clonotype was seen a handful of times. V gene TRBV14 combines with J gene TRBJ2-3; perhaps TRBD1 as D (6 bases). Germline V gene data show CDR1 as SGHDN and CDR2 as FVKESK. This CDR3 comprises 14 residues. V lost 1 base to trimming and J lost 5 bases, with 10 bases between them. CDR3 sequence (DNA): TGTGCCAGCAGCCAAGTGGGGGCGGGAGATACGCAGTATTTT. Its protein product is CASSQVGAGDTQYF.

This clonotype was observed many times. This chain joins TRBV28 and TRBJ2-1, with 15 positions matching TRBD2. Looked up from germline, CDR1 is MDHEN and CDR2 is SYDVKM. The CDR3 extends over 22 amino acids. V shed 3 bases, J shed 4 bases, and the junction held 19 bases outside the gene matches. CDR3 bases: TGTGCCAGCAGTTTGACCGGGACTAGCGGGAGGCCTTTTTTCGGGGAATACAATGAGCAGTTCTTC. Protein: CASSLTGTSGRPFFGEYNEQFF.